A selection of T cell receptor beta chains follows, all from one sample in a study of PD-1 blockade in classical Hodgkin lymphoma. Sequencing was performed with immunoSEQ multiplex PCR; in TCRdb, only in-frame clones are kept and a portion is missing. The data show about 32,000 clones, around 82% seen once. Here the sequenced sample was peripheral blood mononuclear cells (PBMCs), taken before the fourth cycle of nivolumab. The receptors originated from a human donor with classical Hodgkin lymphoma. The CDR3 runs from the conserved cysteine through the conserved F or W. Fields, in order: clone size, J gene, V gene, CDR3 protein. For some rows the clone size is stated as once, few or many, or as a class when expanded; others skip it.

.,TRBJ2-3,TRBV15,CATSGRDSSTDTQYF
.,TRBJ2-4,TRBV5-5,CASTQVGGRNIQYF
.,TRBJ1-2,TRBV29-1,CSVRTRRGLTF
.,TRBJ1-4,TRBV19,CASSPNYRGSTNEKLFF
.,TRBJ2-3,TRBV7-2,CASSLKGTGGTDTQYF
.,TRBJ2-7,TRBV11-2,CASSLAQAGREQYF
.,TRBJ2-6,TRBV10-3,CAISAVSAHSGANVLTF
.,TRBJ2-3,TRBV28,CASSFLSGTDTQYF
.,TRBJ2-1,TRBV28,CASSPGAGGALRFF
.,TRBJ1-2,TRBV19,CASSIQQGAMNYGYTF
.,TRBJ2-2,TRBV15,CATVGTSGRVAGELFF
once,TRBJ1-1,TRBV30,CAWSPGTGGTETFF
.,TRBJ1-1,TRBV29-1,CSVAPVIGTEAFF
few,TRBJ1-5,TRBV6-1,CASSEARINQPQHF
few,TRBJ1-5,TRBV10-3,CAISERESNQPQHF
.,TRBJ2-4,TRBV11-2,CASSGEGDLAEKAKNIQYF
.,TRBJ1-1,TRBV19,CASTSRGYTEAFF
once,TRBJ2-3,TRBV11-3,CASSGTFSDTQYF
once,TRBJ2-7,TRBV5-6,CASSLVDSVDEQYF
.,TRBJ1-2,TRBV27,CASSRGNYGYTF
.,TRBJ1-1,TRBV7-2,CASSLVGPPRNTEAFF
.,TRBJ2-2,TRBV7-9,CASRPPVGIGELFF
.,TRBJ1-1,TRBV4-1,CASSQVVNTEAFF
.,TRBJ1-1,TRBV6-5,CASYYRGDTEAFF
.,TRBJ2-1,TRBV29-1,CSVEPAAAFF
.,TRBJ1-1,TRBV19,CASTPGLGKVNTEAFF
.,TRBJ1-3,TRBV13,CASSLPRDNSGNTIYF
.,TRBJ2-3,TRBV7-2,CASSSNTQYF
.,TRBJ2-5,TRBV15,CATSRDVGWQETQYF
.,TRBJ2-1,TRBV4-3,CASSQELAGGPGGQFF
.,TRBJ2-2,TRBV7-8,CASSLFLAGDLTGELFF
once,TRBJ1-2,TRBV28,CASSQGQLYGYTF
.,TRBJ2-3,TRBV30,CAWRLGADTDTQYF
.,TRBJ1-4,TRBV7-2,CASSLGRGRSEKLFF
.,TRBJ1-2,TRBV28,CASSATPHYGYTF
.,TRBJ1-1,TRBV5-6,CASSLTGGAPEAFF
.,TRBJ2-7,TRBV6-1,CASSVGPAYEQYF
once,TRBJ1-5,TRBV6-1,CASEEAGGNQPQHF
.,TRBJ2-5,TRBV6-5,CASSYLETQYF
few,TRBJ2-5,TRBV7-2,CASSFREAQVAQYF